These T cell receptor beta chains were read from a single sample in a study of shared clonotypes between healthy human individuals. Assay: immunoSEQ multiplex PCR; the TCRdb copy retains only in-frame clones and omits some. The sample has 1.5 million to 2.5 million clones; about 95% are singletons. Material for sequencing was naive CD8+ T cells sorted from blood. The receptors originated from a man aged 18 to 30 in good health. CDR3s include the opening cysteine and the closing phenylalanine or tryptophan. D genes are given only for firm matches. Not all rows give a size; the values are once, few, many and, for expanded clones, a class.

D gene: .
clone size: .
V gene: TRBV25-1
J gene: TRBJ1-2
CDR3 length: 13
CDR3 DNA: TGTGCCAGCAGGATGTCTGGGTCATATGGCTACACCTTC
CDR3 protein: CASRMSGSYGYTF

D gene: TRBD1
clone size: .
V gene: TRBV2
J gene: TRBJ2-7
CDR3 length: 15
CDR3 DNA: TGTGCCAGCAGTGAATGGCGGGACAGGGGTGACGAGCAGTACTTC
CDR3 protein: CASSEWRDRGDEQYF

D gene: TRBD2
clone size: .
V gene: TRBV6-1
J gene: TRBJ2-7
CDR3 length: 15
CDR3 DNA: TGTGCCAGCAGTCCTTTAGCGGGGGGGCCGCCCGAGCAGTACTTC
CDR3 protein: CASSPLAGGPPEQYF

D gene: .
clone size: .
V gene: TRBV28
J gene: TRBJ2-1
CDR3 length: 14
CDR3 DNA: TGTGCCAGCAGTTTAACTTGGTCCCATCCTGAGCAGTTCTTC
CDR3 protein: CASSLTWSHPEQFF

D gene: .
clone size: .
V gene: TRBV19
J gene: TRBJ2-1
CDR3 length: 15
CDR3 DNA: TGTGCCAGTAGTAGCGGTCTTAGCTCCTACAATGAGCAGTTCTTC
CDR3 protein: CASSSGLSSYNEQFF

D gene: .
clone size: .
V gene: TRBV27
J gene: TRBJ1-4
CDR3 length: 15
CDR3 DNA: TGTGCCAGCAGTTTGGTGACAGGTTGGAATGAAAAACTGTTTTTT
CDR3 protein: CASSLVTGWNEKLFF

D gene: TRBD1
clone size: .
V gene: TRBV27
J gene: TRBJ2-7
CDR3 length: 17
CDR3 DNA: TGTGCCAGCAGTATCGTTGGGGTGACAGGGGCCAACCACGAGCAGTACTTC
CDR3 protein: CASSIVGVTGANHEQYF

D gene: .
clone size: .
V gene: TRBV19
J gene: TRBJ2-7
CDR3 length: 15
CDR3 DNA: TGTGCCAGTAGGAATAGGGCCCATGGCTCCTACGAGCAGTACTTC
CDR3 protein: CASRNRAHGSYEQYF

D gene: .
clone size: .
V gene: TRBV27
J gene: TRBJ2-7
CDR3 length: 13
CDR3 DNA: TGTGCCAGCAGTTTAAATGGGGGGAACGAGCAGTACTTC
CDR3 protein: CASSLNGGNEQYF

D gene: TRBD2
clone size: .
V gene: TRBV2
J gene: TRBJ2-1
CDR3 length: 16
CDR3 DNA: TGTGCCAGCAGGGACTTGACTAGCGGGAGAGTCAATGAGCAGTTCTTC
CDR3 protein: CASRDLTSGRVNEQFF

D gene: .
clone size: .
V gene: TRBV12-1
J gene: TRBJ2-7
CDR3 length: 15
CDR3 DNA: TGTGCCAGCAGGGTGGATACTAGCGGATCCTACGAGCAGTACTTC
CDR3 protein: CASRVDTSGSYEQYF

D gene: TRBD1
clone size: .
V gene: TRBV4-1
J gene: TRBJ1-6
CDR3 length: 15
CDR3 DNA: TGCGCCAGCAGCCAAATAACAGGGGCACGGTCACCCCTCCACTTT
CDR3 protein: CASSQITGARSPLHF

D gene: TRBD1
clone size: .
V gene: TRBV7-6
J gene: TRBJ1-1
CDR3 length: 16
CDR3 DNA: TGTGCCAGCAGCTACGGGACAGGGGGAACGAACACTGAAGCTTTCTTT
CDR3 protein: CASSYGTGGTNTEAFF

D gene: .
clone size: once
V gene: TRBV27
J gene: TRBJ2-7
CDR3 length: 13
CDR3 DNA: TGTGCCAGCAGTCCGGGTCGTTCTTGGGAGCAGTACTTC
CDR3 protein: CASSPGRSWEQYF

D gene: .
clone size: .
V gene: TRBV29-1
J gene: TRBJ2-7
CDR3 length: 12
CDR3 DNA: TGCAGCGGGGGGGACAGCCTCTACGAGCAGTACTTC
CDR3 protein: CSGGDSLYEQYF

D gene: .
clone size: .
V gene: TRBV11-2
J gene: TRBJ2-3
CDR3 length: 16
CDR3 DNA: TGTGCCAGCAGCCAAGGCCCCAGCGGGTTGACAGATACGCAGTATTTT
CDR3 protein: CASSQGPSGLTDTQYF

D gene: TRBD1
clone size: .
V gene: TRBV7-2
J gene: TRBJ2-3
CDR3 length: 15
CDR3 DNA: TGTGCCAGCAGCTTAACAGGGGGCAGTGCAGATACGCAGTATTTT
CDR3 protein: CASSLTGGSADTQYF

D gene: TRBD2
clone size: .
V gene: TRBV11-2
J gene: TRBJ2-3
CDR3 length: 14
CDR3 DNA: TGTGCCAGCAGCTTAGCCGGGGAGGGCGATACGCAGTATTTT
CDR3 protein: CASSLAGEGDTQYF

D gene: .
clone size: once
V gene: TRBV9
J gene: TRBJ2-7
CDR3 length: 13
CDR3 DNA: TGTGCCAGCAGCGTAGGTCCCAGGGGTGAGCAGTACTTC
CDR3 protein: CASSVGPRGEQYF

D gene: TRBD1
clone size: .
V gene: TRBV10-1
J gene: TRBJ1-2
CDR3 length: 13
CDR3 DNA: TGCGCCAACAGACAGGGAAAGGACTATGGCTACACCTTC
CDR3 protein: CANRQGKDYGYTF

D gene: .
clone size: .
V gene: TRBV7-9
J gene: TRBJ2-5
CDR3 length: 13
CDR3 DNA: TGTGCCAGCATCCAGTCAGGGATAGAGACCCAGTACTTC
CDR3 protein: CASIQSGIETQYF

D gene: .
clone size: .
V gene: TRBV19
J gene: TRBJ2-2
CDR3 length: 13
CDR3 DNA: TGTGCCAGTAGTATAGGACTCACCGGGGAGCTGTTTTTT
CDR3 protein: CASSIGLTGELFF

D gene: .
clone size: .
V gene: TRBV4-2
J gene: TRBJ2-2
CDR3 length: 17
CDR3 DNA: TGTGCCAGCAGCCAAGGTCCGGACCAAATCTTCACCGGGGAGCTGTTTTTT
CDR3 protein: CASSQGPDQIFTGELFF

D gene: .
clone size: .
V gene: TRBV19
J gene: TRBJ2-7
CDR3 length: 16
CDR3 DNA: TGTGCCAGTAGCACCTGGGACGGCAAAATTCCCTACGAGCAGTACTTC
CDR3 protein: CASSTWDGKIPYEQYF

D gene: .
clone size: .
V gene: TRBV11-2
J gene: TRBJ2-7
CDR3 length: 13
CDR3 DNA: TGTGCCAGCAGCTTAGTTCTCGGAGGCGAGCAGTACTTC
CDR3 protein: CASSLVLGGEQYF

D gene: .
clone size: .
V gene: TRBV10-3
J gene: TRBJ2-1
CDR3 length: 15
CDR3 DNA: TGTGCCATCAGTGATGTGGGGGCGGCCTACAATGAGCAGTTCTTC
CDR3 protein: CAISDVGAAYNEQFF

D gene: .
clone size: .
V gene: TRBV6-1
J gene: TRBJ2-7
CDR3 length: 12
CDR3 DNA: TGTGCCAGCAGTGAACCGGGGAACGAGCAGTACTTC
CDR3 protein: CASSEPGNEQYF

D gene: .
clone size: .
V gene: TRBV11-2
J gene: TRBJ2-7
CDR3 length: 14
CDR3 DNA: TGTGCCAGCAGCTTAGCCGGAGTCAGCTACGAGCAGTACTTC
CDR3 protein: CASSLAGVSYEQYF

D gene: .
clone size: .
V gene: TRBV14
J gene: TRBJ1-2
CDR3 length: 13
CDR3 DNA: TGTGCCAGCAGCCCCGGGGCCCCCATTGGCTACACCTTC
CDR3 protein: CASSPGAPIGYTF

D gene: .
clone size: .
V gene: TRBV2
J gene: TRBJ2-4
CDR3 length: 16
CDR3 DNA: TGTGCCAGCAGAAAAGGGTCTGGGCTAGCCAAAAACATTCAGTACTTC
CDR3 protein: CASRKGSGLAKNIQYF

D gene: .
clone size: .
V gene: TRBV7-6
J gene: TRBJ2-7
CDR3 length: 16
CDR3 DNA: TGTGCCAGCAGCCTCGGCCCCTACCCAGACTCCTACGAGCAGTACTTC
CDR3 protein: CASSLGPYPDSYEQYF

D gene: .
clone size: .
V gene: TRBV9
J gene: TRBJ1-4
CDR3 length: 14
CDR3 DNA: TGTGCCAGCAGCGTAGGGGACACGGCTGAAAAACTGTTTTTT
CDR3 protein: CASSVGDTAEKLFF

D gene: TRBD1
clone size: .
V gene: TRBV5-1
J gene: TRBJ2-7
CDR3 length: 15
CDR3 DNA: TGCGCCAGCAGCTTGGCACAGGGGGCAATGTACGAGCAGTACTTC
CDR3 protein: CASSLAQGAMYEQYF

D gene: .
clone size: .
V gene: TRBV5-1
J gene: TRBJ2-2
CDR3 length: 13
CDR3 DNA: TGCGCCAGCAGCGAGGTGGACACCGGGGAGCTGTTTTTT
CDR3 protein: CASSEVDTGELFF

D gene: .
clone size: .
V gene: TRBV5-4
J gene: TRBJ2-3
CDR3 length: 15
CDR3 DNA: TGTGCCAGCAGCTTGAGACATCGTGGAACAGATACGCAGTATTTT
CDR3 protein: CASSLRHRGTDTQYF

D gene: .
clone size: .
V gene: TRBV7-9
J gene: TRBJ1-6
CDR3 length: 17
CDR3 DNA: TGTGCCAGCAGCTTCTCACTAGGGAAGGAATATAATTCACCCCTCCACTTT
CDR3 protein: CASSFSLGKEYNSPLHF